This TCR beta chain was recovered during a study of blood T cell repertoires in COVID-19. As for the study in general: PBMCs, B-cell-depleted T cells, or T cells provided the cDNA or gDNA that made up the material.

Original processing notes: Quantification of nucleated cells was approximated via reference gene primer amplification. The data were produced by immunoSEQ multiplex PCR, yet TCRdb's version contains in-frame clones alone and is incomplete. The V and J calls and clone size are taken from that table; D and trimming were inferred from the DNA. The sample yields 150,000 or so clones, 84% seen once. The CDR3 totals 11 residues. Trimming stripped 6 bases from V and 6 bases from J, with 8 bases between. CDR1 is MNHEY, CDR2 SVGEGT, per germline. Source material: peripheral blood. This receptor was obtained from a man between 35 and 55 years old who had recovered from COVID-19. This sequence joins TRBV6-2 or TRBV6-3 and TRBJ1-1, with D possibly matching TRBD1 (5 bases). The CDR3 bases are TGTGCCAGCAGCCAGGGAGCTGAAGCTTTCTTT. Translated: CASSQGAEAFF.